These 26 T cell receptor beta chains share one sample of origin, sequenced in a study of regulatory T cells in long-lasting Graves disease. Building the TCR beta libraries relied on iRepertoire HTBI primers, and CDR3 regions underwent Arm-PCR. TCRdb re-analysed the multiplex PCR reads in MiXCR, keeping a single row per CDR3 protein. The sample records 400,000 to 650,000 distinct CDR3 sequences, more than 15% being singletons. The time point: newly diagnosed GD, antithyroid drugs for less than 3 months. There was RNA extracted from PBMCs, and the TCR library was made from it. These same records also appear under a second study, on T cells in Graves' hyperthyroidism and ophthalmopathy.

Sample: peripheral blood mononuclear cells (PBMCs), taken at new diagnosis, from a patient treated with antithyroid drugs. Receptors were obtained from a woman in her forties or fifties with Graves disease.

The rearrangement uses TRBV13 and TRBJ2-7, with D possibly matching TRBD1 (5 bases). CDR1 and CDR2 from the germline V gene are PRHDT and FYEKMQ (reference sequence). The CDR3 loop spans 14 amino acids. Trimming shortened V by 5 bases and J by 3 bases, and 14 bases separated the two germline ends. As DNA, the CDR3 is TGTGCCAGCAGCCCAACGGGCAGGGTCTACGAGCAGTACTTC. It is translated as CASSPTGRVYEQYF.

This clonotype was recorded a few times. The chain uses TRBV7-2 and TRBJ1-4, with D possibly being TRBD1 (5 bases). Trimming removed 4 bases from V and 8 bases from J, with 17 bases in between. There are 15 residues in the CDR3. Germline CDR1 is SGHTA and CDR2 is FQGNSA. This CDR3 reads CASSSMGVVGEKLFF. CDR3 coding DNA: TGTGCCAGCAGCTCCATGGGGGTAGTAGGGGAAAAACTGTTTTTT.

The table lists this clonotype with many counts. The chain has TRBV18 and TRBJ1-5, with D perhaps TRBD1 (5 bases). Trimming pared 3 bases from V and 7 bases from J, leaving 13 bases between. Looked up from germline, CDR1 is KGHSH and CDR2 is LQKENI. The CDR3 contains 14 residues. The CDR3 spells CASSPGQLEQPQHF. Written as DNA, the CDR3 is TGTGCCAGCTCACCGGGGCAGCTAGAACAGCCCCAGCATTTT.

This clonotype was recorded a few times. Germline is not matched at one junction end, which may reflect a read error. The rearrangement joins TRBV2 to TRBJ2-2, with D possibly being TRBD1 or TRBD2 (5 bases each). CDR3 length equals 15 residues. The germline V gene has CDR1 SNHLY and CDR2 FYNNEI. The DNA of the CDR3 is TGTGCCACCAGTGACGCCGGGACCGGAGGCGGGGAGCTGTTTTTT. It specifies CATSDAGTGGGELFF.

This clonotype was detected ten times or more. The rearrangement uses TRBV7-3 and TRBJ2-5; 9 bases are a match to TRBD2. The CDR3 is 16 amino acids. Trimming took 5 bases from V and 5 from J; bases not matched to a gene: 12. Germline V gene lookup returns CDR1 SGHTA and CDR2 FQGTGA. CDR3 in DNA: TGTGCCAGCAGCGGCCTGGCGGGGGGGCCGGTGGAGACCCAGTACTTC. This codes for CASSGLAGGPVETQYF.

This clonotype was recorded at least ten times. CDR3 region: CASSPSPSYEQYF. CDR3 nucleotide sequence: TGTGCCAGCAGTCCTTCCCCCTCCTACGAGCAGTACTTC. The chain uses TRBV6-1 and TRBJ2-7; D is unresolved. The CDR3 has 13 residues. V lost 5 bases and J lost 0, with 8 bases in between. Germline CDR1 and CDR2: MNHNS and SASEGT.

The rearrangement uses TRBV10-1 and TRBJ1-1, with D hard to call. The CDR3 sequence is 11 residues long. Germline V gives CDR1 WNHNN, CDR2 SYGVQD (reference sequence). V was trimmed by 6 bases and J by 6 bases, leaving 8 bases between them. The CDR3 reads CASRTHAEAFF. The DNA for the CDR3 is TGCGCCAGCAGAACTCATGCTGAAGCTTTCTTT.

Ten or more counts support this clonotype. This chain links TRBV2 with TRBJ2-1; 7 bases are a match to TRBD2. With V trimmed by 2 bases and J by 1 base, 14 bases remained unmatched. CDR1 and CDR2 (germline): SNHLY, FYNNEI. This CDR3 is built from 19 residues. The CDR3 sequence: CASSESEGRVPRSYNEQFF. The CDR3 nucleotides read TGTGCCAGCAGTGAATCAGAAGGGAGGGTCCCGAGGTCCTACAATGAGCAGTTCTTC.

The rearrangement uses TRBV7-2 and TRBJ1-1; maybe TRBD1 (5 bases). CDR1 is SGHTA, CDR2 FQGNSA, per germline. The CDR3 loop spans 14 amino acids. Trimming took off 5 bases at V and 6 bases at J, with 16 bases between the two ends. The CDR3 protein is CASSKEGQVSEAFF. CDR3 DNA: TGTGCCAGCAGCAAAGAGGGGCAGGTCTCTGAAGCTTTCTTT.

This clonotype was recorded many times. V is TRBV27 and J is TRBJ2-1; a possible D gene is TRBD1 (6 bases). Deletions cut 3 bases from V and 0 bases from J, with 15 bases between. Per the germline V gene, CDR1 is MNHEY and CDR2 is SMNVEV (reference sequence). The CDR3 extends over 17 amino acids. CDR3: CASSFRTVGSSYNEQFF. DNA for the CDR3: TGTGCCAGCAGTTTCCGGACAGTGGGGAGCTCCTACAATGAGCAGTTCTTC.

This clonotype was recorded a few times. The V call is TRBV2, the J call TRBJ2-1; either TRBD1 or TRBD2 may fit D (6 bases each). The V end was cut by 6 bases, the J end by 7 bases, with 19 bases between. This CDR3 contains 15 residues. The germline CDR1 and CDR2 sequences are SNHLY and FYNNEI. The CDR3 sequence: CASRFPGAPQNEQFF. The CDR3 DNA sequence: TGTGCCAGCAGATTCCCGGGGGCCCCGCAGAATGAGCAGTTCTTC.

The table lists this clonotype with many counts. Written as DNA, the CDR3 is TGTGCCAGCAGCTTAGGCTATAGCTCTGGAAACACCATATATTTT. Residues: CASSLGYSSGNTIYF. The chain couples TRBV7-8 to TRBJ1-3; D is ambiguous. This CDR3 comprises 15 residues. With 1 base removed from V and 0 bases from J, the gap between germline ends came to 7 bases. CDR1 and CDR2 from the germline V gene are SGHVS and FQNEAQ.

This clonotype was found many times. The genes are TRBV18 and TRBJ2-1, with TRBD1 identical over 8 bases. Germline V gives CDR1 KGHSH, CDR2 LQKENI. J lost 7 bases, V lost 3 bases, and 5 bases had no gene match. CDR3 length: 14 residues. CDR3 loop: CASSPPTGVNEQFF. The CDR3 DNA is TGTGCCAGCTCACCCCCGACAGGGGTAAATGAGCAGTTCTTC.

This clonotype was counted ten times or more. V usage is TRBV7-8 and J usage is TRBJ1-1; D is undetermined. V gave up 1 base and J gave up 3 bases, with 9 bases separating them. Germline V gene sequence: CDR1 SGHVS, CDR2 FQNEAQ. The CDR3 consists of 14 residues. CDR3 coding DNA: TGTGCCAGCAGCTTAGGTGGGTCGCACACTGAAGCTTTCTTT. Its translation is CASSLGGSHTEAFF.

The chain has TRBV13 and TRBJ2-2; 9 nucleotides agree with TRBD1. Germline CDR1 and CDR2: PRHDT and FYEKMQ (reference sequence). Trimming removed 2 bases from V and 7 bases from J; junction bases left unmatched: 8. The CDR3 spans 16 residues. CDR3 amino acids: CASSLSPGQGNGELFF. As DNA, the CDR3 is TGTGCCAGCAGCTTATCGCCGGGACAGGGAAACGGGGAGCTGTTTTTT.

This clonotype was observed many times. V is TRBV7-9 and J is TRBJ1-1; D uncertain. Germline-derived CDR1 and CDR2 are SEHNR and FQNEAQ (reference sequence). The CDR3 is 15 amino acids. Trimming removed 1 base from V and 5 bases from J, with 14 bases in between. The CDR3 loop reads CASSLEGGRGTEAFF. The CDR3, as DNA: TGTGCCAGCAGCTTAGAGGGCGGCAGAGGGACTGAAGCTTTCTTT.

The chain couples TRBV7-6 to TRBJ1-2, with 7 positions matching TRBD1. The germline V gene has CDR1 SGHVS and CDR2 FNYEAQ. The CDR3 covers 15 residues. V was pared by 5 bases and J by 4 bases, with 10 bases of the junction left unmatched. The CDR3, as DNA: TGTGCCAGCAGCGGAACAGGGGAGGATTCCTATGGCTACACCTTC. As protein: CASSGTGEDSYGYTF.

Ten or more counts support this clonotype. The V gene is TRBV28, the J gene TRBJ2-1; the D gene is possibly TRBD2 (5 bases). Per germline, CDR1 MDHEN and CDR2 SYDVKM. V was trimmed by 4 bases and J by 0 bases, leaving 16 bases between them. The CDR3 is made up of 17 amino acids. This CDR3 reads CASSSASGLSSYNEQFF. The CDR3 nucleotides are TGTGCCAGCAGTTCGGCGAGCGGATTAAGCTCCTACAATGAGCAGTTCTTC.

Remarks on this clonotype: A much more abundant neighbour one base away suggests this may be a read error. The chain recombines TRBV12-3 or TRBV12-4 with TRBJ1-3, with a possible D match to TRBD1 (6 bases). CDR3 length equals 17 residues. CDR3 bases: TGTGCCAGCAGTTTAGAAATTGGGGGGGCATCTGGAAGCACCATATATTTT. It translates to CASSLEIGGASGSTIYF.

This clonotype was seen ten or more times. V is TRBV20-1 and J is TRBJ2-3; TRBD2 matches 14 bases. Germline V gene data show CDR1 as DFQATT and CDR2 as SNEGSKA (reference sequence). This CDR3 region has 16 residues. V lost 3 bases and J lost 2; bases outside the gene matches: 4. CDR3 sequence reads: CSASGLAGGNTDTQYF. The CDR3 nucleotides are TGCAGTGCTAGCGGACTAGCGGGGGGAAACACAGATACGCAGTATTTT.

This clonotype was detected only a few times. The rearrangement links TRBV2 to TRBJ2-2; 10 bases are a match to TRBD1. CDR1 and CDR2 (germline): SNHLY, FYNNEI. With V trimmed by 6 bases and J by 7 bases, 5 bases remained unmatched. The CDR3 loop spans 14 amino acids. This CDR3 reads CASRGDRGSGELFF. The DNA of the CDR3 is TGTGCCAGCAGGGGGGACAGGGGCAGCGGGGAGCTGTTTTTT.

Many counts were recorded for this clonotype. This chain connects TRBV12-3 or TRBV12-4 to TRBJ2-5, with 12 bases aligning to TRBD2. V lost 1 base, J lost 9 bases, and 3 bases stayed unmatched. This CDR3 spans 14 amino acids. CDR3 amino acids: CASSLGLAGVAQYF. CDR3 bases: TGTGCCAGCAGTTTAGGACTAGCGGGGGTGGCCCAGTACTTC.

This clonotype occurred a few times. The CDR3 coding sequence is TGCGCCAGCAGCGGCGGGACCGGGCATGGCTACACCTTC. Translation: CASSGGTGHGYTF. This rearrangement joins TRBV5-1 to TRBJ1-2, with D perhaps matching TRBD1 (5 bases). Trimming cost V 4 bases and J 6 bases, with 13 bases left between them. Germline V gene sequence: CDR1 SGHRS, CDR2 YFSETQ. The CDR3 runs to 13 residues.

As DNA, the CDR3 is TGTGCCAGCAGCGCGTCCCTGGGGGGGGCCAACGTCCTGACTTTC. Protein sequence: CASSASLGGANVLTF. The V gene is TRBV7-2, the J gene TRBJ2-6; D is uncertain. V lost 5 bases and J 4 bases, leaving 12 bases between the germline ends. The CDR3 runs 15 residues. The germline V gene has CDR1 SGHTA and CDR2 FQGNSA.

Regarding this clonotype: This sequence is one base from a far larger clone and is likely a read error. This rearrangement joins TRBV10-3 to TRBJ2-5; 8 positions match TRBD1. The CDR3 totals 16 residues. CDR1 and CDR2 (germline): ENHRY, SYGVKD. The CDR3 sequence: CASSYRTTGGQETQYF. In DNA form, the CDR3 reads TGTGCCAGCAGTTACAGAACAACAGGGGGCCAAGAGACCCAGTACTTC.

This clonotype was found a few times. The chain combines TRBV29-1 with TRBJ1-1; no clear D. The V gene's germline CDR1 is SQVTM and CDR2 ANQGSEA. The CDR3 totals 13 residues. V shed 1 base and J shed 5 bases, with 11 bases lying between them. The CDR3 DNA reads as TGCAGCGTTGAAGTCGGGAGTGGGACTGAAGCTTTCTTT. The encoded protein is CSVEVGSGTEAFF. Complete variable domain (other parts from reference TRBV29-1 and TRBJ1-1): SAVISQKPSRDICQRGTSLTIQCQVDSQVTMMFWYRQQPGQSLTLIATANQGSEATYESGFVIDKFPISRPNLTFSTLTVSNMSPEDSSIYLCSVEVGSGTEAFFGQGTRLTVV.